This T cell receptor beta chain was obtained from a study of blood T cells in healthy people across ages. Overall study findings and caveats: Unsorted PBMC input precluded a conclusive naive versus antigen-experienced comparison. Both naive CD4+ cell counts and diversity were greater in long-lived donors than in aged donors.

CDR3 length equals 17 residues. Unmatched junction bases numbered 7, after V lost 0 bases and J lost 8 bases. Per germline, CDR1 LNHDA and CDR2 SQIVND (reference sequence). Sample-barcoded 5' priming and a J-beta primer mix drove a second PCR of roughly 7 to 11 cycles. Template switching added a 12-random-nucleotide identifier to every cDNA molecule. Each CDR3 protein is one row after TCRdb ran MiXCR on the 5' RACE reads. The sample carries roughly 700,000 distinct CDR3 sequences, roughly 25% recorded once. This clonotype has just a few counts. Its target is not known. These same records also appear under a second study, on T cells of mothers and their children.

The chain carries TRBV19 and TRBJ2-1; 13 nucleotides match TRBD2. The source material was blood. The source of this sequence is a boy between 10 and 17 years old in good health. CDR3 DNA sequence: TGTGCCAGTAGTATAGAACTAGCGGGAGGGGCAACGCATGAGCAGTTCTTC. This gives the protein CASSIELAGGATHEQFF.